A single T cell receptor (beta chain) is shown here with its context. Trimming took 7 bases from V and 5 from J; bases not matched to a gene: 12. The germline V gene encodes CDR1 SQVTM and CDR2 ANQGSEA. The CDR3 length is 14 residues. Sequencing was performed with immunoSEQ multiplex PCR; in TCRdb, only in-frame clones are kept and a portion is missing. The sample table includes about 140,000 clones. The record originates from a study of T cell responses to AZD1222 COVID-19 vaccine. The receptor comes from an adult in good health. Sequencing was performed on peripheral blood. The V call is TRBV29-1, the J call TRBJ2-7; 9 bases match TRBD1. Here the CDR3 reads CSAAPGQGFHEQYF. CDR3 bases: TGCAGCGCAGCACCGGGACAGGGTTTCCACGAGCAGTACTTC.